This TCR beta chain was sequenced during a study of T cells in Graves' hyperthyroidism and ophthalmopathy. On the study more broadly: At initial diagnosis, before any treatment had begun, peripheral blood was obtained. General study points: Most thyroid-expanded clonotypes above 0.001 were also found in blood.

This CDR3 region has 14 residues. Germline V gives CDR1 MNHEY, CDR2 SVGEGT. The ends were cut back, 2 bases at V and 3 bases at J, with 11 bases in the middle. Regions amplified from RNA transcripts were the TCR beta CDR3 regions. Using the HTBI primer set, a first-round RT-PCR was run on the TCR CDR3. In TCRdb, the multiplex PCR reads were re-called with MiXCR into one record per CDR3 protein. The sample records fewer than 750,000 distinct CDR3 sequences, 14% to 15% being singletons. This clonotype has a count of ten or more. What it binds is not known. The diagnostic basis comprised clinical symptoms, serum thyroxine and TRAb, thyroid ultrasound and orbital computed tomography.

The specimen was blood. The V and J genes are TRBV6-2 or TRBV6-3 and TRBJ2-7; D gene unclear. The sequence came from a middle-aged woman with Graves' ophthalmopathy. The CDR3 here is CASSYPTTRYEQYF. In nucleotides, the CDR3 is TGTGCCAGCAGTTACCCGACCACACGCTACGAGCAGTACTTC.